Listed below are T cell receptor beta chains from one sample, sequenced in a study of CD8 T cells in ankylosing spondylitis. TCRdb reprocessed the 5' RACE reads with MiXCR, giving one entry per CDR3 protein. This table has roughly 240,000 distinct CDR3 sequences, roughly a third appearing once. The sequenced material came from blood, either unsorted or a sorted T cell fraction (not recorded which). The receptor source for this set is a male donor with ankylosing spondylitis or in good health (not recorded which). The CDR3 runs from the conserved cysteine through the conserved F or W. D genes are given only for firm matches. Clone size is not always given. Where it is, it says once, few, many or a class for expanded clones.

>few|.|TRBV2|TRBJ1-5
TGTGCCAGCAGTGATGGGGGAGTGGGGCCCCAGCATTTT
CASSDGGVGPQHF
>few|TRBD2|TRBV7-9|TRBJ2-3
TGTGCCGGCAGCTTAGAACGACTAGCAGCAGCAGATACGCAGTATTTT
CAGSLERLAAADTQYF
>few|TRBD2|TRBV20-1|TRBJ2-1
TGCAGTGTGCAGACTAGCGGAAAAAGCTCCTACAATGAGCAGTTCTTC
CSVQTSGKSSYNEQFF
>.|.|TRBV6-4|TRBJ2-1
TGTGCCAGCAGTGACGAGACCACCTTCAATGAGCAGTTCTTC
CASSDETTFNEQFF
>.|TRBD1|TRBV6-1|TRBJ1-6
TGTGCCAGCAGTGTACAGGGGTGGAATTCACCCCTCCACTTT
CASSVQGWNSPLHF
>few|.|TRBV4-2|TRBJ2-7
TGTGCCAGCAGCCCGGGGGTGGTTGTCTACGAGCAGTACTTC
CASSPGVVVYEQYF
>few|.|TRBV4-1|TRBJ2-7
TGCGCCAGCAGCCAAGCCCCTACAGGGTATGAGCAGTACTTC
CASSQAPTGYEQYF
>few|.|TRBV20-1|TRBJ2-5
TGCAGTGCTAGGTGGCCGATTGGAGAGACCCAGTACTTC
CSARWPIGETQYF
>.|.|TRBV12-3/TRBV12-4|TRBJ1-1
TGTGCCAGCAGTCCGGGGACGGATCCTTTTCCGGCCACTGAAGCTTTCTTT
CASSPGTDPFPATEAFF
>many|TRBD1|TRBV20-1|TRBJ2-7
TGCAGTGCCACTCCCCGAGGGACAGGGAGAAACTACGAGCAGTACTTC
CSATPRGTGRNYEQYF
>few|.|TRBV29-1|TRBJ2-7
TGCAGCGTTCAAGTAGGGACCCTCTACGAGCAGTACTTC
CSVQVGTLYEQYF
>few|TRBD1|TRBV12-3/TRBV12-4|TRBJ2-5
TGTGCCAGCAGCTCCGGGACAGGGTCAGAGACCCAGTACTTC
CASSSGTGSETQYF
>.|TRBD1|TRBV7-8|TRBJ2-7
TGTGCCAGCAGCTTGTTACCGGGACAGGGGGCCAACGAGCAGTACTTC
CASSLLPGQGANEQYF
>.|.|TRBV12-3/TRBV12-4|TRBJ1-5
TGTGCCAGCAGTTTATTTTTTAGCAATCAGCCCCAGCATTTT
CASSLFFSNQPQHF
>few|TRBD1|TRBV20-1|TRBJ2-7
TGCAGTGCTAGAGATATAACAGGGGCCTACGAGCAGTACTTC
CSARDITGAYEQYF
>.|.|TRBV9|TRBJ1-5
TGTGCCAGCAGCGCAGGGATTAGCAATCAGCCCCAGCATTTT
CASSAGISNQPQHF
>.|.|TRBV7-9|TRBJ2-3
TGTGCCAGCAGCTTATCACACCCCACAGATACGCAGTATTTT
CASSLSHPTDTQYF
>few|.|TRBV5-6|TRBJ1-2
TGTGCCAGCAGCCTGGGGGCGACGGTCAACTATGGCTACACCTTC
CASSLGATVNYGYTF
>many|.|TRBV6-5|TRBJ1-2
TGTGCCAGCAGTTATTACCGGGAGCATTGGTACGGCTACACCTTC
CASSYYREHWYGYTF
>.|.|TRBV5-1|TRBJ2-6
TGCGCCAGCAGCTTGGGGTCAGGGTTAGCCTCTGGGGCCAACGTCCTGACTTTC
CASSLGSGLASGANVLTF
>few|TRBD1|TRBV10-3|TRBJ1-5
TGTGCCATCAGAGAAGGACAGGGAGGGAATCAGCCCCAGCATTTT
CAIREGQGGNQPQHF
>.|.|TRBV5-1|TRBJ2-1
TGCGCCAGCAGCCCGATTCCGAGCTCCTACAATGAGCAGTTCTTC
CASSPIPSSYNEQFF
>.|.|TRBV4-1|TRBJ1-1
TGCGCCAGCAGCCATAACCCGGGGGCCGGAGGCACTGAAGCTTTCTTT
CASSHNPGAGGTEAFF
>few|.|TRBV7-8|TRBJ1-6
TGTGCCAGCAGCTTAGCGCTACCCGGGGCACCCCTCCACTTT
CASSLALPGAPLHF
>few|.|TRBV6-1|TRBJ2-3
TGTGCCAGCAGTCCCAAGGACCGCTGGGCAGCGGATACGCAGTATTTT
CASSPKDRWAADTQYF
>.|.|TRBV7-9|TRBJ1-1
TGTGCCAGCAGCCCAGGGATGGGGGTTTCCGAAGCTTTCTTT
CASSPGMGVSEAFF
>few|TRBD1|TRBV20-1|TRBJ1-2
TGCAGTGCCGACAGGGGAGGCTATGGCTACACCTTC
CSADRGGYGYTF
>.|.|TRBV5-1|TRBJ1-5
TGCGCCAGCAGCCCGACACCTTATAGCAATCAGCCCCAGCATTTT
CASSPTPYSNQPQHF
>.|.|TRBV12-3/TRBV12-4|TRBJ2-1
TGTGCCAGCAGTGGGGGACCTGACGGCGAGCAGTTCTTC
CASSGGPDGEQFF
>.|.|TRBV20-1|TRBJ1-4
TGCAGTGCTCAGAGGGGGGTCACTAATGAAAAACTGTTTTTT
CSAQRGVTNEKLFF
>few|.|TRBV10-1|TRBJ2-2
TGCGCCAGCATGGTGACGAACACCGGGGAGCTGTTTTTT
CASMVTNTGELFF
>few|TRBD2|TRBV7-2|TRBJ2-7
TGTGCCAGCAGCTTGGCGACTAGCGGGTGGACCTACGAGCAGTACTTC
CASSLATSGWTYEQYF
>few|.|TRBV12-3/TRBV12-4|TRBJ2-5
TGTGCCAGCAGACCGGACATGAAAGAGACCCAGTACTTC
CASRPDMKETQYF
>.|.|TRBV4-1|TRBJ1-1
TGCGCCAGCAGCCAAGGTTGGAGGGACACTGAAGCTTTCTTT
CASSQGWRDTEAFF
>.|.|TRBV10-3|TRBJ1-1
TGTGCCATCAGACAATCAGGAGAGAACACTGAAGCTTTCTTT
CAIRQSGENTEAFF
>.|TRBD2|TRBV10-1|TRBJ2-3
TGCGCCAGTCCAGTAGCGGGGGGGCCTCAAGATACGCAGTATTTT
CASPVAGGPQDTQYF
>.|TRBD2|TRBV20-1|TRBJ2-3
TGCAGTGCATCGCTGGGACTACAACCTAGCACAGATACGCAGTATTTT
CSASLGLQPSTDTQYF
>few|TRBD1|TRBV10-3|TRBJ2-7
TGTGCCATCAGTGAGTCTCAGGGGGCAGAGGAGCAGTACTTC
CAISESQGAEEQYF